This T cell receptor beta chain was recorded in a study of blood T cell repertoires in COVID-19. Study information: Sites in the United States, Italy and Spain provided acute and convalescent COVID-19 samples.

Profiling relied on immunoSEQ multiplex PCR, and the TCRdb table lists in-frame clones only, not all of them. The table records hundreds of thousands of clones, 86% of them present only once. Sequenced material: peripheral blood. This receptor was identified in a woman aged 25 to 45 with active or convalescent COVID-19.

In DNA, the CDR3 is TGTGCCAGCAGCTTGAGGCTAGCGAGTTACAATGAGCAGTTCTTC. Its translation is CASSLRLASYNEQFF. This chain joins TRBV5-4 and TRBJ2-1, with a possible D match to TRBD2 (6 bases). The germline gives CDR1 SGHNT, CDR2 YYREEE (reference sequence). There are 15 residues in the CDR3. The germline V and J ends were trimmed by 1 base and 4 bases, with 12 bases remaining between them.